The 6 T cell receptor beta chains listed next were all sequenced from one sample in a study of post-analysis software for immune sequencing data. Study-level results: TRBV5-6, TRBV5-1 and TRBV20-1 were among a few TRBV segments more frequent in patients than controls.

The antigens for these receptors are not known. TCR beta cDNA libraries had unique molecular identifiers. TCRdb processed the PCR reads anew with MiXCR; each CDR3 protein has one entry. The data hold approximately 400,000 distinct CDR3 sequences, with around 33% observed a single time. The sample consisted of blood. The receptors were gathered from a girl aged 10-17 years with multiple sclerosis.

This clonotype was detected only a few times. V and J are TRBV6-5 and TRBJ2-3; 7 positions match TRBD2. With V trimmed by 6 bases and J by 7 bases, 13 bases remained unmatched. Per germline, CDR1 MNHEY and CDR2 SVGAGI. This CDR3 has 15 residues. The CDR3 protein is CASSPGTTSTNTQYF. CDR3 in DNA: TGTGCCAGCAGCCCCGGGACTACCTCCACGAATACGCAGTATTTT.

There are a few counts of this clonotype. Written as DNA, the CDR3 is TGCAGTGCCAGGGCCCCAGGGTTAGAATGGCAGTACTTC. It codes for CSARAPGLEWQYF. The rearrangement joins TRBV20-1 to TRBJ2-5; a weak D match, TRBD1 (5 bases). The CDR3 is 13 residues long. V was cut by 6 bases and J by 11 bases, with 22 bases left in between. The germline gives CDR1 DFQATT, CDR2 SNEGSKA (reference sequence).

As concerns this clonotype: At one of its ends the junction is not consistent with the germline gene, which may arise from a read error. The chain carries TRBV4-1 and TRBJ2-5; TRBD2 aligns across 7 bases. The CDR3 is 16 residues long. The germline CDR1 and CDR2 sequences are MGHRA and YSYEKL. The CDR3 DNA reads as TGCGCCAGCAGCCAAGTGCGGGGGAGTAACCAAGGGACCCAGTACTTC. Its protein product is CASSQVRGSNQGTQYF.

A few counts support this clonotype. This chain links TRBV20-1 with TRBJ1-1; D unclear. The germline CDR1 and CDR2 sequences are DFQATT and SNEGSKA (reference sequence). Trimming took off 0 bases at V and 2 bases at J, with 13 bases between the two ends. This CDR3 has 15 amino acids. The CDR3 DNA sequence: TGCAGTGCTAGAGATCCCCGGGGAGAAAACACTGAAGCTTTCTTT. As protein: CSARDPRGENTEAFF.

The sample holds a few counts of this clonotype. The J gene is TRBJ1-1, the V gene TRBV27; D perhaps matches TRBD1 (6 bases). Trimming left V 6 bases short and J 1 base short, with 21 bases between. The CDR3 consists of 17 residues. Germline V gives CDR1 MNHEY, CDR2 SMNVEV (reference sequence). For the CDR3, the DNA is TGTGCCAGCAGGCCGACCAGGAGGGGGAGAGGGAACACTGAAGCTTTCTTT. Translated: CASRPTRRGRGNTEAFF.

The chain employs TRBV27 and TRBJ2-5; 9 bases agree with TRBD1. With the DNA end fitting TRBJ2-7 better, the J assignment may be wrong. The CDR3 has 14 amino acids. CDR1 is MNHEY, CDR2 SMNVEV, per germline (reference sequence). The CDR3 here is CASSGTGPPYEQYF. The CDR3 nucleotides read TGTGCCAGCAGTGGGACAGGGCCCCCTTACGAGCAGTACTTC.